This note documents a single T cell receptor (beta chain) sequence. Its matching antigen is unknown. The length of the CDR3 is 15 residues. Germline V gene data show CDR1 as MDHEN and CDR2 as SYDVKM. V trimming: 7 bases; J trimming: 7 bases; junction bases outside the gene matches: 12. Positive CCR7 selection of CD45RO-negative cells yielded the naive CD8 cells, and terminally differentiated effector memory CD45RA+ cells were excluded. The entry originates in a study of shared clonotypes between healthy human individuals. Study-wide context: Donors had three CD4 naive, three CD4 memory, two CD8 naive and one CD8 memory plate apiece.

Study outcomes and limitations: Rarefaction curves obtained for sorted subsets showed sequencing incomplete despite large depth. Among the subsets, naive ones generally showed larger estimated richness than memory ones.

Deep-level settings were used for running the assay. Method: immunoSEQ multiplex PCR; TCRdb's copy keeps in-frame clones and lacks some. The table has approximately 2,000,000 clones, just under 95% seen once. Sequencing used naive CD8+ T cells from PBMCs. The chain couples TRBV28 to TRBJ1-4; the match to TRBD1 covers 7 bases. The receptor was isolated from a man in his late teens or twenties in good health. Some clones in this sample may be carry-over from other donors' samples. CDR3 sequence reads: CASMDLRDRGEKLFF. The DNA for the CDR3 is TGTGCCAGCATGGATCTCCGGGACAGAGGTGAAAAACTGTTTTTT.